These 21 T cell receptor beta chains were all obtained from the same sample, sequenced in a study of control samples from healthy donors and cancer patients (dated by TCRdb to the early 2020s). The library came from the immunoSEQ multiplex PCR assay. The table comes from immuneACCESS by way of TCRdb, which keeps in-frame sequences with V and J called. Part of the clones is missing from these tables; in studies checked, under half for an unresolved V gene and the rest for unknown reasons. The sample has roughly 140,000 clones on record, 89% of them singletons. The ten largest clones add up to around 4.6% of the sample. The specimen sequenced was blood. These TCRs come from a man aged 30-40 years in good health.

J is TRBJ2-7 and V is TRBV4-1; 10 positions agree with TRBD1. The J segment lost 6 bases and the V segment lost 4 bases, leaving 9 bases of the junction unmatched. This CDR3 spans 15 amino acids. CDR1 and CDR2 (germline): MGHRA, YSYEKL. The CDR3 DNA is TGCGCCAGCAGCCTGCTGGCGACAGGGGGCGGCGAGCAGTACTTC. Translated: CASSLLATGGGEQYF.

In nucleotides, the CDR3 is TGTGCCAGCAGTTTCGGAGGGTCTCGAACCGGGGAGCTGTTTTTT. This encodes CASSFGGSRTGELFF. J is TRBJ2-2 and V is TRBV6-6; perhaps TRBD2 as D (6 bases). Germline V CDR1 and CDR2: MNHNY, SVGAGI (reference sequence). V dropped 4 bases and J dropped 5 bases, with 14 bases sitting between them. The CDR3 is made up of 15 amino acids.

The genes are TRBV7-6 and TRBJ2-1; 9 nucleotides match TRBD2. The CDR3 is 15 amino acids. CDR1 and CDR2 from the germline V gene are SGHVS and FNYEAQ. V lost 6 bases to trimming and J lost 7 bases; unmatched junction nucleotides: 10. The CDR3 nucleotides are TGTGCCAGCAGGCAGACTAGCGGATTTGTGAATGAGCAGTTCTTC. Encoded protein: CASRQTSGFVNEQFF.

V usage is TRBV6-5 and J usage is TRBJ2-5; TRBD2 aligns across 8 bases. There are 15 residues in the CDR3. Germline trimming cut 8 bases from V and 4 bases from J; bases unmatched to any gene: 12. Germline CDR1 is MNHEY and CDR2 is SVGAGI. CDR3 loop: CASGPVGLAGETQYF. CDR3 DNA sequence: TGTGCCAGCGGCCCCGTGGGCCTAGCGGGAGAGACCCAGTACTTC.

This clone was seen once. CDR3 amino acids: CASTEDTSVYEQYF. Written as DNA, the CDR3 is TGCGCCAGCACGGAGGACACGTCGGTGTACGAGCAGTACTTC. The chain employs TRBV5-1 and TRBJ2-7; D may correspond to TRBD1 or TRBD2 (5 bases each). Trimming took 6 bases from V and 4 from J, leaving 17 bases between them. The CDR3 has 14 amino acids. The germline gives CDR1 SGHRS, CDR2 YFSETQ.

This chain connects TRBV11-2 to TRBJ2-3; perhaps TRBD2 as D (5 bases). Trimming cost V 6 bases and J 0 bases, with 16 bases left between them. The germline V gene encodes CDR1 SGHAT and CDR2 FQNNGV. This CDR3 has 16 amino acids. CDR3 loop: CASRGWTGLSTDTQYF. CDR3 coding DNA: TGTGCCAGCAGAGGGTGGACTGGACTTAGCACAGATACGCAGTATTTT.

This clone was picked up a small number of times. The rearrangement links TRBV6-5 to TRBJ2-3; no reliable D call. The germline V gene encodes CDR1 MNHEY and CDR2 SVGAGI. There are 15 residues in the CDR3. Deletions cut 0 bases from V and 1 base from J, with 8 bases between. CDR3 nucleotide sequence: TGTGCCAGCAGTTACTCCGTACGGGGCACAGATACGCAGTATTTT. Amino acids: CASSYSVRGTDTQYF.

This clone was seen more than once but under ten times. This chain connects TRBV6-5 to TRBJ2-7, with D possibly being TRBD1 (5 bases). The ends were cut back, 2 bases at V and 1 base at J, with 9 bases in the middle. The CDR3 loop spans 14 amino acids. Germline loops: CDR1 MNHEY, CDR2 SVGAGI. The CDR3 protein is CASSYGALSYEQYF. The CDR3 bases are TGTGCCAGCAGTTACGGGGCCCTATCCTACGAGCAGTACTTC.

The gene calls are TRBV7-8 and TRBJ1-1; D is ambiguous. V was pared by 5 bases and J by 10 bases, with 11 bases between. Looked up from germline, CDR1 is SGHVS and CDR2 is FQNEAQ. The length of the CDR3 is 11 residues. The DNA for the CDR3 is TGTGCCAGCAGCCCCAACCTGGGAGCTTTCTTT. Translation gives CASSPNLGAFF.

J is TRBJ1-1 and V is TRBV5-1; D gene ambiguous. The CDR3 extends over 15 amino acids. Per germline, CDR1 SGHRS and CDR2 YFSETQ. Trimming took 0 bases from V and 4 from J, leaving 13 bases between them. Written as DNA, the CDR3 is TGCGCCAGCAGCTTGGCAGACGGGCGGGGCACTGAAGCTTTCTTT. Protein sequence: CASSLADGRGTEAFF.

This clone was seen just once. The CDR3 DNA reads TGCGCCAGCAGCTCCCGACAGGCGCTTCGGGGGAACACTGAAGCTTTCTTT. This encodes CASSSRQALRGNTEAFF. The J gene is TRBJ1-1, the V gene TRBV5-1; D might be TRBD1 (6 bases). Germline V gives CDR1 SGHRS, CDR2 YFSETQ. The V end lost 3 bases, the J end lost 1 base, and 19 bases lay between the germline ends. This CDR3 is 17 amino acids long.

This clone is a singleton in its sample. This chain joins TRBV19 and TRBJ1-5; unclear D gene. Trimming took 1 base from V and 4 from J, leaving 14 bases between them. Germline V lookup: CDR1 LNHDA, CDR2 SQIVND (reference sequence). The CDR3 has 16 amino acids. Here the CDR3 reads CASSIGAPGSNQPQHF. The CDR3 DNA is TGTGCCAGTAGTATAGGCGCACCGGGTTCGAATCAGCCCCAGCATTTT.

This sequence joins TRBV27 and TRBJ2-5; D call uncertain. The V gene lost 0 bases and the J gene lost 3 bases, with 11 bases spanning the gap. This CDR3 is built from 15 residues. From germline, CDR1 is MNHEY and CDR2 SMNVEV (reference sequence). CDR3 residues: CASSLSMARKETQYF. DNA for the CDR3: TGTGCCAGCAGTTTATCGATGGCACGAAAAGAGACCCAGTACTTC.

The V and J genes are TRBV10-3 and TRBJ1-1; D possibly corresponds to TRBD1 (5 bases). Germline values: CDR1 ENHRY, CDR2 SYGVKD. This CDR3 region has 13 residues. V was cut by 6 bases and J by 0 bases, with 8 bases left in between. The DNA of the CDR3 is TGTGCCATCAGGGCAGGGATGAACACTGAAGCTTTCTTT. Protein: CAIRAGMNTEAFF.

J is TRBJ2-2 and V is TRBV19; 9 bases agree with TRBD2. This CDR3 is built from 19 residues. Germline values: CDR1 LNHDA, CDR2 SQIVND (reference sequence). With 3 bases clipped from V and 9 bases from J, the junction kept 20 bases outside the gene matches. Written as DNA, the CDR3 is TGTGCCAGTAGTATCTGGAAGACTAGCGGAGGGGGACTTAGCCGGGAGCTGTTTTTT. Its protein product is CASSIWKTSGGGLSRELFF.

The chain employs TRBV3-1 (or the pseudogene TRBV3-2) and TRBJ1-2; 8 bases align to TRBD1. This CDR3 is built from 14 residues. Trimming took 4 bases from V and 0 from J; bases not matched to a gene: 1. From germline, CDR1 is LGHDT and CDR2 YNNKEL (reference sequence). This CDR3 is CASSLGQANYGYTF. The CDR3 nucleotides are TGTGCCAGCAGCCTGGGACAGGCTAACTATGGCTACACCTTC.

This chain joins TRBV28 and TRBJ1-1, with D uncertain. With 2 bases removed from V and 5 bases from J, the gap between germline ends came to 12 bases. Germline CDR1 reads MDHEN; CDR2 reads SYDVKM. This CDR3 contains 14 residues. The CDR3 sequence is CASSLEAMGTEAFF. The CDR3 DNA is TGTGCCAGCAGTTTAGAGGCTATGGGGACTGAAGCTTTCTTT.

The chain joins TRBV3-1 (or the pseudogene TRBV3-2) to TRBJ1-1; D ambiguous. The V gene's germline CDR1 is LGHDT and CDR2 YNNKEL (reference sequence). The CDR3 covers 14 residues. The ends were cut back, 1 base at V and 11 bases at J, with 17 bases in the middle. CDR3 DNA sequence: TGTGCCAGCAGCCAAGGGTCTGTAGTATATGCGGCTTTCTTT. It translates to CASSQGSVVYAAFF.

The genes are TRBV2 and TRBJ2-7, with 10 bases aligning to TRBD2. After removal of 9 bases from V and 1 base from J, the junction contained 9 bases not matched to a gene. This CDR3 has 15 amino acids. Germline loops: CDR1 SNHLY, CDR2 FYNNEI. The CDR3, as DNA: TGTGCCAGTCGACTAGCGGGCCTAGGGTCCTACGAGCAGTACTTC. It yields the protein CASRLAGLGSYEQYF.

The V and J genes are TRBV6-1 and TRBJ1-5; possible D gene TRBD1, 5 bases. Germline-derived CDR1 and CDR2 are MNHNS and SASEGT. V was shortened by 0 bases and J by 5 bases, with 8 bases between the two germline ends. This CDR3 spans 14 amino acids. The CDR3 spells CASSEAGEDQPQHF. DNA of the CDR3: TGTGCCAGCAGTGAAGCGGGGGAGGATCAGCCCCAGCATTTT.

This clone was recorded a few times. The CDR3 loop reads CAYMTGEQPQHF. The CDR3 DNA reads TGTGCCTATATGACAGGGGAACAGCCCCAGCATTTT. The chain uses TRBV30 and TRBJ1-5; 8 bases agree with TRBD1. The trim removed 7 bases at V and 7 bases at J, leaving 6 bases unmatched. CDR1 and CDR2 from the germline V gene are GTSNPN and SVGIG (reference sequence). CDR3 size: 12 residues.